This is a list of T cell receptor beta chains from one sample in a study of blood T cell repertoires in COVID-19. Here immunoSEQ multiplex PCR was the method, and the copy in TCRdb shows in-frame clones only, minus some. The sample holds about 140,000 clones, 85% seen once. Sequenced sample: peripheral blood. The receptors shown here come from a man aged 50 to 59 with acute or convalescent COVID-19. Each CDR3 is given with its conserved first and last residue. Each record gives: clone size, J gene, D gene, V gene, CDR3 DNA, CDR3 protein. The D gene is left open where the match is weak. Some rows have no size entry. The others give once, few or many, or a class for an expanded clone.

. TRBJ1-1 TRBD1 TRBV7-9 TGTGCCAGCAGCTTAGACGGCCCCAGGGGGCCTGAAGCTTTCTTT CASSLDGPRGPEAFF
. TRBJ1-4 TRBD1 TRBV7-9 TGTGCCAGCAGCTCCGGACAGGGACGTGAGGAAAAACTGTTTTTT CASSSGQGREEKLFF
few TRBJ1-3 . TRBV7-2 TGTGCCAGCAGCTTAGTCTGGAGCTCTGGAAACACCATATATTTT CASSLVWSSGNTIYF
. TRBJ2-1 . TRBV7-2 TGTGCCAGCAGCTCGACGACGACAGATTACAATGAGCAGTTCTTC CASSSTTTDYNEQFF
. TRBJ2-5 TRBD1 TRBV2 TGTGCCAGCAGTGTTGTCCGGGACAGGGTGGAAGAGACCCAGTACTTC CASSVVRDRVEETQYF
once TRBJ2-2 . TRBV7-3 TGTGCCAGCAGCTTAAACGTGGCGGCCGGGGAGCTGTTTTTT CASSLNVAAGELFF
. TRBJ2-5 TRBD1 TRBV6-5 TGTGCCAGCAGCCGGGACAGGGGACAAGAGACCCAGTACTTC CASSRDRGQETQYF
. TRBJ1-2 . TRBV7-9 TGTGCCAGCAGCTTAGGTAGCTTAAACTATGGCTACACCTTC CASSLGSLNYGYTF
. TRBJ1-4 . TRBV9 TGTGCCAGCAGCGTAGCTGCGGGCTTGACTAATGAAAAACTGTTTTTT CASSVAAGLTNEKLFF
. TRBJ2-7 TRBD1 TRBV9 TGTGCCAGCAGCGGCGGACAGGGGGGCTTCTACGAGCAGTACTTC CASSGGQGGFYEQYF
. TRBJ1-6 TRBD1 TRBV27 TGTGCCAGCAGTTTCGGGACAGGGGCAGGAATAGGAGGTTCACCCCTCCACTTT CASSFGTGAGIGGSPLHF
. TRBJ2-7 . TRBV20-1 TGCAGTGCCACCCTAGCGCTCGAGCAGTACTTC CSATLALEQYF
. TRBJ2-3 . TRBV11-3 TGTGCCAGCAGCTTGGACGGGAGCAGGACAGATACGCAGTATTTT CASSLDGSRTDTQYF
. TRBJ1-5 . TRBV18 TGTGCCAGCTCACCACGTGAGGGGCCCCAGCATTTT CASSPREGPQHF
. TRBJ2-5 TRBD2 TRBV10-1 TGCGCCAGCAGCCAACCTGGACTAGGGATAGAGACCCAGTACTTC CASSQPGLGIETQYF
. TRBJ2-2 TRBD1 TRBV14 TGTGCCAGCAGCACACGACAGGGGCGGTTAGCCGGGGAGCTGTTTTTT CASSTRQGRLAGELFF
. TRBJ2-2 TRBD2 TRBV5-4 TGTGCCAGCAGCCCCGGTGCGGGACTAGCGGGAGGCACCGGGGAGCTGTTTTTT CASSPGAGLAGGTGELFF
. TRBJ1-4 . TRBV19 TGTGCCAGCCGACCTCCCGGGAGACTTAGAGAACTGTTTTTT CASRPPGRLRELFF
. TRBJ2-7 TRBD1 TRBV7-9 TGTGCCAGCAGCTTCTGGACAGGGGATGGAGAGCAGTACTTC CASSFWTGDGEQYF
. TRBJ2-7 . TRBV5-1 TGCGCCAGCAGCTTGGCCTTGGATCGGGATTTTTACGAGCAGTACTTC CASSLALDRDFYEQYF
. TRBJ2-2 TRBD1 TRBV27 TGTGCCAGCAGTTCCCGGACAGGGGGCGGCCTATACACCGGGGAGCTGTTTTTT CASSSRTGGGLYTGELFF
. TRBJ2-2 . TRBV5-6 TGTGCCAGCAGACTAGAGACCACCGGGGAGCTGTTTTTT CASRLETTGELFF
. TRBJ1-2 . TRBV5-1 TGCGCCAGCAGCTTGGTTTTGAGGGCTGGCTACACCTTC CASSLVLRAGYTF
. TRBJ1-1 . TRBV11-3 TGTGCCAGCAGCTTAACAAAAGCTTTCTTT CASSLTKAFF
. TRBJ2-3 TRBD2 TRBV7-9 TGTGCCAGCAGCTTCGGGGGGGATCTAGATACGCAGTATTTT CASSFGGDLDTQYF
. TRBJ1-5 TRBD1 TRBV7-8 TGTGCCAGCAGCGCACGGCCGGGACAGGGAGGGCCGACAGGCAATCAGCCCCAGCATTTT CASSARPGQGGPTGNQPQHF
. TRBJ2-5 TRBD2 TRBV6-6 TGTGCCAGCAGTTACGCTAGCGGGGGCCAAGAGACCCAGTACTTC CASSYASGGQETQYF
. TRBJ2-3 . TRBV15 TGTGCCACCAGCAGAGACTTCCCTCGTGCGGAGGGCACAGATACGCAGTATTTT CATSRDFPRAEGTDTQYF
. TRBJ2-3 . TRBV27 TGTGCCAGCAGTTTCTGGAGCGTCGCAGATACGCAGTATTTT CASSFWSVADTQYF
. TRBJ2-5 . TRBV5-1 TGCGCCAGCAGCTTCGGGACAACTCAAGAGACCCAGTACTTC CASSFGTTQETQYF
once TRBJ2-3 . TRBV30 TGTGCCTGGAGTGTAGGGGGAGATACGCAGTATTTT CAWSVGGDTQYF
. TRBJ2-6 . TRBV5-1 TGCGCCAGCGGCCCTGGGGCCAACGTCCTGACTTTC CASGPGANVLTF
. TRBJ1-6 TRBD1 TRBV6-5 TGTGCCAGCAGTCTACAGGGGTCCTATAATTCACCCCTCCACTTT CASSLQGSYNSPLHF